This T cell receptor (beta chain) is drawn from a study of T cell repertoires in cytomegalovirus infection. Germline values: CDR1 SGHTA, CDR2 FQGTGA. V gave up 5 bases and J gave up 5 bases; unmatched junction bases: 12. The CDR3 runs 16 residues. TCRdb analysed the reads with MiXCR anew, one entry per CDR3 protein. The table has 740,000 or so distinct CDR3 sequences, about 40% seen once. The sample taken for sequencing was PBMCs. This clonotype was obtained from a human donor in good health (CMV status not recorded). Some clones in this sample may be carry-over from other donors' samples. This chain connects TRBV7-3 to TRBJ2-1; 7 bases agree with TRBD1. The CDR3: CASSPTPTTGNNEQFF. The CDR3, as DNA: TGTGCCAGCAGCCCGACACCTACGACAGGGAACAATGAGCAGTTCTTC.